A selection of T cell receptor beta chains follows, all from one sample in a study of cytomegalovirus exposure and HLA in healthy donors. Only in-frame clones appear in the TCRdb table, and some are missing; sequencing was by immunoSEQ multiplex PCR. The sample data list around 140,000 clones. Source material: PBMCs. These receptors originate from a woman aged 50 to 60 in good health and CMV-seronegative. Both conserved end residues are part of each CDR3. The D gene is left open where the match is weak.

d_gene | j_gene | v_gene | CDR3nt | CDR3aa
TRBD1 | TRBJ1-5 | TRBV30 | TGTGCCTGGAGCCGCAGGACAGGGTACCATCAGCCCCAGCATTTT | CAWSRRTGYHQPQHF
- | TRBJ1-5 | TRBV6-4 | TGTGCCAGCAGTCAGGATAGCAATCAGCCCCAGCATTTT | CASSQDSNQPQHF
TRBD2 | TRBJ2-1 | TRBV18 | TGTGCCAGCTCACCCGAAAGCGGGAGCCAGTTCTTC | CASSPESGSQFF
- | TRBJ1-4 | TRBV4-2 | TGTGCCAGCAGCCAAGAGCGGCAGGGAAACGAAAAACTGTTTTTT | CASSQERQGNEKLFF
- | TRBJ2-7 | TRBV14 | TGTGCCAGCAGCCTAGGGGTTTACGAGCAGTACTTC | CASSLGVYEQYF
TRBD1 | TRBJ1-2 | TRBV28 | TGTGCCAGCAGTTTGACAGGGATTGGGGACTTC | CASSLTGIGDF
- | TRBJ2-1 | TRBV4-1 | TGCGCCAGCAGCCACCCACCGCGACTAGTCAATGAGCAGTTCTTC | CASSHPPRLVNEQFF
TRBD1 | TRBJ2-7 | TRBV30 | TGTGCCTCTGTAGGGACAGGGGTCGCCGAGCAGTACTTC | CASVGTGVAEQYF
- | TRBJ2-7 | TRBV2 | TGTGCCAGCAGCACTTACGAGCAGTACTTC | CASSTYEQYF
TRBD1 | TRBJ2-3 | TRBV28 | TGTGCCAGCAGTGGGGGCGACAGGGCTCCAGATACGCAGTATTTT | CASSGGDRAPDTQYF
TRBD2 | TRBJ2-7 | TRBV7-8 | TGTGCCAGCAGCTTATGGGGGGGTTCCTCCTACGAGCAGTACTTC | CASSLWGGSSYEQYF
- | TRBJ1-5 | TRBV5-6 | TGTGCCAGCAGCTTGGGGCCCGGGGGTATGGATCAGCCCCAGCATTTT | CASSLGPGGMDQPQHF
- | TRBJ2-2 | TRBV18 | TGTGCCAGCTCACCACCAAGCCTAGCTACGAACACCGGGGAGCTGTTTTTT | CASSPPSLATNTGELFF
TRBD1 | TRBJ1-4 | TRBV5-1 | TGCGCCAGCAGCTTGGAACCGGGACAGTCTGGTGAAAAACTGTTTTTT | CASSLEPGQSGEKLFF
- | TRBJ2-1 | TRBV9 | TGTGCCAGCAGCGTAGGCCCAGCGGGTCCTGGGAATGAGCAGTTCTTC | CASSVGPAGPGNEQFF
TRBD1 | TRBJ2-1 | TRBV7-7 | TGTGCTAGCAGCTTAGGGACAGGGACCTACAATGAGCAGTTCTTC | CASSLGTGTYNEQFF
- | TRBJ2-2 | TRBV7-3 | TGTGCCAGCAGCCCCACGGGGTACACCGGGGAGCTGTTTTTT | CASSPTGYTGELFF
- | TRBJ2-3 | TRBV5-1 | TGCGCCAGCAGCTTGGACGGTTATACAGATACGCAGTATTTT | CASSLDGYTDTQYF
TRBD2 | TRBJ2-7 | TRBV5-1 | TGCGCCAGCAGCGCCACTAGCGGGAGCTCCTACGAGCAGTACTTC | CASSATSGSSYEQYF
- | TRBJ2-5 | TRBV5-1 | TGCGCCAGCAGCCCCCAGTCCCAAGAGACCCAGTACTTC | CASSPQSQETQYF
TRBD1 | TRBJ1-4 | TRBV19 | TGTGCCAGTAGTATGGAGGGGGCAAGGGAACTGTTTTTT | CASSMEGARELFF
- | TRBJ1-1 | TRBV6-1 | TGTGCCAGCAGTGAGCGGGAGGCCGGCAGCACAAGCTCTGAAGCTTTCTTT | CASSEREAGSTSSEAFF
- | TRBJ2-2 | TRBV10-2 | TGCGCCAGCAGCGGGGGAGGTGTTCGGGAGCTGTTTTTT | CASSGGGVRELFF
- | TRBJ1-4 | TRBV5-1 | TGCGCCAGCAGCTTCCAAGCCTCACGGGGTGAAAAACTGTTTTTT | CASSFQASRGEKLFF
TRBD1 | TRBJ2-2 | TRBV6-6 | TGTGCCAGCATCCGGACAGGGGGAGTCACCGGGGAGCTGTTTTTT | CASIRTGGVTGELFF
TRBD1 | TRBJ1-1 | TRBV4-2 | TGTGCCAGCAGCCAACTAATTGACAGGGCGAACACTGAAGCTTTCTTT | CASSQLIDRANTEAFF
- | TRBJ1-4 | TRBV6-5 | TGTGCCAGCAGTTACGGGCCGCAAGAGGAAAAACTGTTTTTT | CASSYGPQEEKLFF
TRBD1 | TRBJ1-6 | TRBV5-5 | TGTGCCAGCAGCGATGGACAGGGCTATAATTCACCCCTCCACTTT | CASSDGQGYNSPLHF
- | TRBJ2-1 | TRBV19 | TGTGCCAGTAGTATCCTAGCCACGGCGCGGGAGCAGTTCTTC | CASSILATAREQFF
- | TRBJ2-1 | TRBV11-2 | TGTGCCAGCAGCTCCCCCAGGGGAGCCAATGAGCAGTTCTTC | CASSSPRGANEQFF
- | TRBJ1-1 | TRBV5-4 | TGTGCCAGCAGCCTTAGGACTAGCGCAGGGACTGAAGCTTTCTTT | CASSLRTSAGTEAFF
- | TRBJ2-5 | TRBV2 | TGTGCCAGCAGTACATCCGATTGGGAGACCCAGTACTTC | CASSTSDWETQYF
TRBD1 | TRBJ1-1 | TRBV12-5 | TGTGCTAGTGCCCGGACAGGGGATCTTGCTGAAGCTTTCTTT | CASARTGDLAEAFF
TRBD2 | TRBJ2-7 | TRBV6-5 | TGTGCCAGCAGTTACTCGACTAGCGGGGTGAGGTACTTC | CASSYSTSGVRYF
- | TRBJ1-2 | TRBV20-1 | TGCAGTGCTTCTATTGGCTATGGCTACACCTTC | CSASIGYGYTF
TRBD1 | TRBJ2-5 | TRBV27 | TGTGCCAGCAGGGGGGCCGGACAGGGGGCGTCCCAGTACTTC | CASRGAGQGASQYF
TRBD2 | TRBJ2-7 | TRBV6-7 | TGTGCCAGCAGCACCGGGACTAGCGGGAGGGGTCGCTACGAGCAGTACTTC | CASSTGTSGRGRYEQYF
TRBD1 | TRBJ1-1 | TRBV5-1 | TGCGCCAGCAGCTGGGGCGGACAGGGAAATGAAGCTTTCTTT | CASSWGGQGNEAFF
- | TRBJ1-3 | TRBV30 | TGTGCCTGGAGTGTCTCGCCCAGCTCTGGAAACACCATATATTTT | CAWSVSPSSGNTIYF
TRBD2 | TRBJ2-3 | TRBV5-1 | TGCGCCAGCAGCCGGTCCGGGACTAGCGTGACAGATACGCAGTATTTT | CASSRSGTSVTDTQYF
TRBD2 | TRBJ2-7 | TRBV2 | TGTGCCAGCACCGCGGGACCGGGGGGAGAGCAGTACTTC | CASTAGPGGEQYF
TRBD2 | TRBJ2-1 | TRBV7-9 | TGTGCCAGCAGCTTAGGCAGCGGGAGTGACAATGAGCAGTTCTTC | CASSLGSGSDNEQFF
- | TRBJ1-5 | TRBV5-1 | TGCGCCAGCAGCTTGCAGGGAATGGAGGGTCAGCCCCAGCATTTT | CASSLQGMEGQPQHF
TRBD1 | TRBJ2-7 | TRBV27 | TGTGCCAGCAGTCCCCGGACAGGGAGTTTCTACGAGCAGTACTTC | CASSPRTGSFYEQYF
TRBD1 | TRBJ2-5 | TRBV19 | TGTGCCAGTAGTAGAGACAGGGGGCAAGAGACCCAGTACTTC | CASSRDRGQETQYF
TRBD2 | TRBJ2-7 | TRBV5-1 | TGCGCCAGCAGCTTGGCCGGGGGGGCTGACGAGCAGTACTTC | CASSLAGGADEQYF
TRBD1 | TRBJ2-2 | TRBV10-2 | TGCGCCAGCAGTTCGACAGGGGAAAAAGCCGGGGAGCTGTTTTTT | CASSSTGEKAGELFF
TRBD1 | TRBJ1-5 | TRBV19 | TGTGCCAGTACCCTGGACAGGGCACAGCCCCAGCATTTT | CASTLDRAQPQHF